This T cell receptor (beta chain) is drawn from a study of OX40 agonist ivuxolimab in advanced cancers. The table came from immunoSEQ multiplex PCR; TCRdb's copy has only in-frame clones and leaves some out. The sample carries about 47,000 clones, around 88% recorded once. V was clipped by 0 bases and J by 3 bases, with 16 bases between them. This CDR3 is built from 17 residues. Findings and caveats of the study: Low clonal expansion, among the lowest seen, marked partial responders at 0.1-3.0 mg/kg.

Note on this clone: Its antigen is not identified.

The sequence derives from an adult with an advanced solid tumor such as melanoma, head and neck, liver or kidney cancer. Material: CD4+ or CD8+ T cells sorted from blood, obtained in a trial of the OX40 agonist ivuxolimab. The rearrangement links TRBV23-1 to TRBJ2-3; D not resolved. TRBV23-1 qualifies as an ORF whose function is uncertain. CDR3 nucleotides: TGCGCCAGCAGTCAATCTTTTGGGGTTGAGTTAACAGATACGCAGTATTTT. Its translation: CASSQSFGVELTDTQYF.